This T cell receptor beta chain was sequenced during a study of blood T cell repertoires in COVID-19. Produced via immunoSEQ multiplex PCR; TCRdb's table is partial and in-frame only. This sample has under 200,000 clones, with 84% found just once. V was cut by 5 bases and J by 1 base, with 14 bases left in between. This CDR3 spans 15 amino acids. CDR1 and CDR2 (germline): LNHDA, SQIVND (reference sequence). This TCR derives from a young man with active or convalescent COVID-19. V is TRBV19 and J is TRBJ1-1, with a possible D match to TRBD1 (6 bases). Sequenced input: peripheral blood. DNA for the CDR3: TGTGCCAGTAGTCGATGGACAGACGCGAACACTGAAGCTTTCTTT. This encodes CASSRWTDANTEAFF.